Described below is a single TCR beta chain sequence and its context. Assay: immunoSEQ multiplex PCR; the TCRdb copy retains only in-frame clones and omits some. The data show 540,000 or so clones, more than 75% seen once. This sample stems from a study of shared T cell receptors in the human thymus. This CDR3 contains 12 residues. V was shortened by 8 bases and J by 7 bases, with 12 bases between the two germline ends. Germline V gene data show CDR1 as MNHEY and CDR2 as SMNVEV (reference sequence). The same sample was also used in a study of human thymus T cells. From that study: Corrective heart surgery yielded resections, and these provided the thymus tissue. Thymic and blood repertoires appeared to show biased V and J gene usage.

The source material was thymocytes. The clonotype originates from a boy under two years old with a congenital heart defect. The gene calls are TRBV27 and TRBJ1-5, with no clear D. The CDR3 here is CASATGWQPQHF. DNA for the CDR3: TGTGCCAGCGCAACCGGGTGGCAGCCCCAGCATTTT.